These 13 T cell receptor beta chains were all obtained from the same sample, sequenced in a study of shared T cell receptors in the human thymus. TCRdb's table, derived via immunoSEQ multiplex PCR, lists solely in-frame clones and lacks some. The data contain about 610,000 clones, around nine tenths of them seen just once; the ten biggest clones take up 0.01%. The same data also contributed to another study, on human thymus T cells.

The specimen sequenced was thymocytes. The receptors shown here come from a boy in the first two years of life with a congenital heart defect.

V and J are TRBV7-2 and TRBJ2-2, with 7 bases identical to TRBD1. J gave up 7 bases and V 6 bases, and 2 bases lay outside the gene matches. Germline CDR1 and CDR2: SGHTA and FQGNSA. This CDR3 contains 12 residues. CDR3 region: CASRDRDGELFF. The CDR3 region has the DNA TGTGCCAGCAGAGACAGGGACGGGGAGCTGTTTTTT.

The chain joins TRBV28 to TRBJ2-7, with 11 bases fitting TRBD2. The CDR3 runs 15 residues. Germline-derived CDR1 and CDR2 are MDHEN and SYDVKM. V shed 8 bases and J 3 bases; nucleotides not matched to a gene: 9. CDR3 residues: CASGEMGTSGYEQYF. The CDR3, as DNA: TGTGCCAGCGGCGAAATGGGGACTAGCGGCTACGAGCAGTACTTC.

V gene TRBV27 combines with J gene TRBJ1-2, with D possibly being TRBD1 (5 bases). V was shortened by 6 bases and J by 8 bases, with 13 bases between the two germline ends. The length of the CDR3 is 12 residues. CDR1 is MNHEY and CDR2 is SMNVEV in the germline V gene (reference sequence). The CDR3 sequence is CASSPPQGGYTF. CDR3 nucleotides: TGTGCCAGCAGCCCTCCTCAGGGAGGCTACACCTTC.

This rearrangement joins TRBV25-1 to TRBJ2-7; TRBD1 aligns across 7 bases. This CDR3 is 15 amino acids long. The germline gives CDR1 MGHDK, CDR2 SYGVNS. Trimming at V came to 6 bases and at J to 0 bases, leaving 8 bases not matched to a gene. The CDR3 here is CASSSGAGGSYEQYF. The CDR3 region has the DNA TGTGCCAGCAGCTCCGGGGCAGGGGGCTCCTACGAGCAGTACTTC.

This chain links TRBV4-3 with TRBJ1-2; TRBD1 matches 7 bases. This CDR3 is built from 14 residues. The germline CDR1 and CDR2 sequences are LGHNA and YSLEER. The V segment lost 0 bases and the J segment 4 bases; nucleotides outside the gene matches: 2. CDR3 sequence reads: CASSQEDRTYGYTF. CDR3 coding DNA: TGCGCCAGCAGCCAAGAGGACAGGACCTATGGCTACACCTTC.

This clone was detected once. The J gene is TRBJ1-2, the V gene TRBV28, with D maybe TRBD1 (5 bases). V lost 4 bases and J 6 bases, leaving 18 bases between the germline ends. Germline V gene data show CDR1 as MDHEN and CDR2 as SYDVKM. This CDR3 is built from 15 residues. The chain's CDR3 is CASSSERARVNGYTF. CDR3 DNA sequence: TGTGCCAGCAGTTCAGAAAGGGCCAGGGTGAATGGCTACACCTTC.

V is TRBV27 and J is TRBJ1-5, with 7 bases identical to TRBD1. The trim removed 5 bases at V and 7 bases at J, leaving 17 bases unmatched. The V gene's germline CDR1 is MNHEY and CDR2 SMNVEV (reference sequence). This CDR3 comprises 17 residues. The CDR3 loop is CASSGRFEQGLWQPQHF. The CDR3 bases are TGTGCCAGCAGTGGAAGGTTCGAACAGGGGTTATGGCAGCCCCAGCATTTT.

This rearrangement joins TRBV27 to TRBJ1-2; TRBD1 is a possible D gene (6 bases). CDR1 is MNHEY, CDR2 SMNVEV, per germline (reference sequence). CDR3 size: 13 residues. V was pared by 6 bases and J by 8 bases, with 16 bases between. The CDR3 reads CASSPGQGIGYTF. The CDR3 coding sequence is TGTGCCAGCAGCCCGGGACAAGGTATCGGCTACACCTTC.

The CDR3 nucleotides are TGTGCCAGCAGCCAAGATCGGATAGCGGGAAAATGCGGCGAGCAGTACTTC. Translating gives CASSQDRIAGKCGEQYF. This chain links TRBV14 with TRBJ2-7; 8 bases are a match to TRBD2. V trimming: 0 bases; J trimming: 6 bases; junction bases outside the gene matches: 13. This CDR3 contains 17 residues. CDR1 SGHDN and CDR2 FVKESK come from the germline V gene.

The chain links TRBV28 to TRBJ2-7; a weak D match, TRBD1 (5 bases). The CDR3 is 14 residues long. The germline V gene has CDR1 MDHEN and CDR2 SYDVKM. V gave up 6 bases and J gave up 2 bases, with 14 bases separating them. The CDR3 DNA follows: TGTGCCAGCAGCTCAGTGGGCAGGGCCTACGAGCAGTACTTC. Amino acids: CASSSVGRAYEQYF.

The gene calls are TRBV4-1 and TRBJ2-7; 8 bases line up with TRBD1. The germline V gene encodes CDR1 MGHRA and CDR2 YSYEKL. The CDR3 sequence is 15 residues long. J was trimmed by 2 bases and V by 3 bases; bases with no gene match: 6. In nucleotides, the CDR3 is TGCGCCAGCAGCCACGACAGGGGATCCCCCTACGAGCAGTACTTC. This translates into CASSHDRGSPYEQYF.

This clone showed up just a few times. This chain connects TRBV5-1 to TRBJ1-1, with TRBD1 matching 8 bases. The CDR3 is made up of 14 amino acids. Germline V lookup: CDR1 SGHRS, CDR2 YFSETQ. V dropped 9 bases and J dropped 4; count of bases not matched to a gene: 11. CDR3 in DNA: TGCGCCACCTCCAGGACAGGGTGGGGCACTGAAGCTTTCTTT. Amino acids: CATSRTGWGTEAFF.

CDR3 region: CASRPGLGYLNEQFF. As DNA, the CDR3 is TGTGCCAGCAGACCGGGACTGGGGTACCTCAATGAGCAGTTCTTC. V and J are TRBV7-9 and TRBJ2-1; D is perhaps TRBD2 (6 bases). This CDR3 is 15 amino acids long. The germline CDR1 and CDR2 sequences are SEHNR and FQNEAQ (reference sequence). V lost 6 bases and J lost 6, with 18 bases in between.